This T cell receptor beta chain was identified during a study of blood T cells in healthy people across ages. General study results and limits: Long-lived donors exceeded aged donors in naive CD4+ cells and diversity.

The CDR3 has 15 amino acids. The germline V gene encodes CDR1 MGHDK and CDR2 SYGVNS. The ends were cut back, 5 bases at V and 2 bases at J, with 16 bases in the middle. Samples each yielded at least 6 micrograms of total RNA. This clonotype was recorded a few times. Its target is unknown. PCR was performed a second time for 7 to 11 cycles using a sample-barcoded 5' primer and a J-beta primer mix. Each sample yielded at least 3 million CDR3-containing paired-end reads. TCRdb used MiXCR to reprocess the 5' RACE reads, holding one entry per CDR3 protein. The sample holds 1.4 million to 1.5 million distinct CDR3 sequences; roughly 40% are singletons and the top ten take roughly 7.9%.

The V call is TRBV25-1, the J call TRBJ2-7, with a tentative D call TRBD1 (6 bases). The clonotype originates from a woman between 18 and 29 years old in good health. Sequencing was performed on blood. Here the CDR3 reads CASSSYRETTYEQYF. The CDR3 nucleotides are TGTGCCAGCAGTAGCTACAGGGAAACGACCTACGAGCAGTACTTC.